These 8 T cell receptor beta chains were sequenced from one sample in a study of cytomegalovirus exposure and HLA in healthy donors. Data came from immunoSEQ multiplex PCR; TCRdb stores just in-frame clones and leaves some out. The repertoire has 50,000 to 65,000 clones, approximately 90% of them found once; the top ten carry roughly 8.4%. The sequencing sample was made of PBMCs. These receptors all come from a woman between 18 and 30 years old in good health and CMV-seropositive.

The V call is TRBV6-1, the J call TRBJ2-3; D not resolved. Germline V gene data show CDR1 as MNHNS and CDR2 as SASEGT. V gave up 6 bases and J gave up 2 bases, with 6 bases separating them. The CDR3 runs 12 residues. This chain's CDR3 is CASREYTDTQYF. The CDR3 DNA sequence: TGTGCCAGCAGGGAATACACAGATACGCAGTATTTT.

The gene calls are TRBV5-1 and TRBJ1-2; D perhaps matches TRBD1 (5 bases). V lost 7 bases to trimming and J lost 4 bases, with 20 bases between them. CDR3 length equals 15 residues. Looked up from germline, CDR1 is SGHRS and CDR2 is YFSETQ. In nucleotides, the CDR3 is TGCGCCAGCGGCGCGGGGGAGGCCTCCTCCTATGGCTACACCTTC. Translating it yields CASGAGEASSYGYTF.

This chain uses TRBV28 with TRBJ2-5; no reliable D call. This CDR3 has 15 amino acids. V was shortened by 2 bases and J by 4 bases, with 14 bases between the two germline ends. Germline-derived CDR1 and CDR2 are MDHEN and SYDVKM. The chain's CDR3 is CASSLGGQASETQYF. CDR3 sequence (DNA): TGTGCCAGCAGTTTAGGTGGTCAGGCGTCAGAGACCCAGTACTTC. Drawing the rest from reference TRBV28 and TRBJ2-5, the complete variable domain is DVKVTQSSRYLVKRTGEKVFLECVQDMDHENMFWYRQDPGLGLRLIYFSYDVKMKEKGDIPEGYSVSREKKERFSLILESASTNQTSMYLCASSLGGQASETQYFGPGTRLLVL.

The table lists this clone with a count of one. J is TRBJ1-2 and V is TRBV9, with TRBD1 matching over 7 bases. Per germline, CDR1 SGDLS and CDR2 YYNGEE. The V segment lost 0 bases and the J segment 5 bases; nucleotides outside the gene matches: 10. The CDR3 has 16 residues. The CDR3 DNA reads TGTGCCAGCAGCGTAGGAGGCGGGGACAGACAATATGGCTACACCTTC. It is translated as CASSVGGGDRQYGYTF.

This clone was detected a few times. The genes are TRBV7-2 and TRBJ2-7; TRBD1 aligns across 7 bases. This CDR3 is built from 14 residues. The trim removed 5 bases at V and 7 bases at J, leaving 11 bases unmatched. Germline V CDR1 and CDR2: SGHTA, FQGNSA. CDR3 coding DNA: TGTGCCAGCAGCGAGGGGGCTGGGAGTTCGGAGCAGTACTTC. Translated, it gives CASSEGAGSSEQYF. Filled out from reference TRBV7-2 and TRBJ2-7, the complete variable domain reads GAGVSQSPSNKVTEKGKDVELRCDPISGHTALYWYRQSLGQGLEFLIYFQGNSAPDKSGLPSDRFSAERTGGSVSTLTIQRTQQEDSAVYLCASSEGAGSSEQYFGPGTRLTVT.

The chain joins TRBV27 to TRBJ1-6; 7 bases align to TRBD1. Germline loops: CDR1 MNHEY, CDR2 SMNVEV (reference sequence). Trimming at V came to 1 base and at J to 5 bases, leaving 2 bases not matched to a gene. The CDR3 contains 15 residues. The CDR3 region has the DNA TGTGCCAGCAGTTTATTAGGACAGGATAATTCACCCCTCCACTTT. This encodes CASSLLGQDNSPLHF.

The rearrangement joins TRBV30 to TRBJ2-3, with 13 bases that match TRBD2. This CDR3 is 19 amino acids long. Per the germline V gene, CDR1 is GTSNPN and CDR2 is SVGIG (reference sequence). V trimming: 0 bases; J trimming: 0 bases; junction bases outside the gene matches: 9. The CDR3: CAWSVLRTSGGSSTDTQYF. The DNA for the CDR3 is TGTGCCTGGAGTGTACTGAGGACTAGCGGGGGATCTAGCACAGATACGCAGTATTTT.

This clone was counted once. The chain couples TRBV6-1 to TRBJ2-5; perhaps TRBD1 as D (5 bases). This CDR3 has 15 residues. The ends were cut back, 4 bases at V and 2 bases at J, with 14 bases in the middle. Looked up from germline, CDR1 is MNHNS and CDR2 is SASEGT. This CDR3 is CASSAQGPSQETQYF. Here the CDR3 DNA reads TGTGCCAGCAGTGCTCAGGGCCCCTCGCAAGAGACCCAGTACTTC.